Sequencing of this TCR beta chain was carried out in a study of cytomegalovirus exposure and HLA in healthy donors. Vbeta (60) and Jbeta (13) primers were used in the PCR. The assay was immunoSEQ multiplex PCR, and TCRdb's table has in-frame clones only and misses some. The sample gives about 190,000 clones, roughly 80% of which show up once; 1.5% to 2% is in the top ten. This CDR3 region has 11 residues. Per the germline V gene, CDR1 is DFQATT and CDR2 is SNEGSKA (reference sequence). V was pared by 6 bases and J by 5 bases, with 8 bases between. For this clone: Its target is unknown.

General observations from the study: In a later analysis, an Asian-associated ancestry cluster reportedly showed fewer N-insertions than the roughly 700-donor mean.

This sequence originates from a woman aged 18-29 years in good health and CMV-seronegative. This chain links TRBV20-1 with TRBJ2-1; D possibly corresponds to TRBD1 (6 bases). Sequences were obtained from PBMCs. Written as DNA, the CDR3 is TGCAGTGCATACAGGGACAATGAGCAGTTCTTC. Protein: CSAYRDNEQFF.